This entry lists 10 T cell receptor beta chains sequenced from one sample in a study of cytomegalovirus exposure and HLA in healthy donors. The study ran its PCR with 60 Vbeta and 13 Jbeta primers. Assay: immunoSEQ multiplex PCR; the TCRdb copy retains only in-frame clones and omits some. The sample lists roughly 150,000 clones; roughly 74% were seen once. The sample comprised PBMCs. These receptors all come from a woman aged 40 to 49 in good health and CMV-seropositive.

The rearrangement links TRBV5-4 to TRBJ1-1, with 7 bases fitting TRBD1. Trimming removed 0 bases from V and 8 bases from J; junction bases left unmatched: 10. Germline assignment: CDR1 SGHNT and CDR2 YYREEE (reference sequence). The CDR3 is made up of 15 amino acids. Here the CDR3 reads CASSLGGTDSQEAFF. As DNA, the CDR3 is TGTGCCAGCAGCTTGGGCGGGACAGACTCTCAAGAAGCTTTCTTT.

This chain joins TRBV5-1 and TRBJ2-7; the match to TRBD1 covers 11 bases. After removal of 7 bases from V and 0 bases from J, the junction contained 3 bases not matched to a gene. Germline CDR1 and CDR2: SGHRS and YFSETQ. CDR3 length: 14 residues. CDR3 residues: CASGTGGHSYEQYF. The CDR3, as DNA: TGCGCCAGCGGGACAGGGGGGCACTCCTACGAGCAGTACTTC.

This clone was observed a few times. The rearrangement joins TRBV15 to TRBJ2-5, with a possible D match to TRBD2 (7 bases). The CDR3 totals 15 residues. Per germline, CDR1 LNHNV and CDR2 YYDKDF (reference sequence). V lost 0 bases and J lost 4, with 12 bases in between. Here the CDR3 reads CATSREWRGGETQYF. The CDR3 DNA is TGTGCCACCAGCAGAGAGTGGAGGGGGGGAGAGACCCAGTACTTC.

V and J are TRBV29-1 and TRBJ1-4; TRBD1 might be the D (6 bases). Per the germline V gene, CDR1 is SQVTM and CDR2 is ANQGSEA. Trimming left V 7 bases short and J 0 bases short, with 12 bases between. CDR3 length: 14 residues. CDR3: CSARTVATNEKLFF. Written as DNA, the CDR3 is TGCAGCGCCCGGACAGTTGCAACTAATGAAAAACTGTTTTTT. The full variable domain, in which reference TRBV29-1 and TRBJ1-4 provide the parts outside the CDR3, is SAVISQKPSRDICQRGTSLTIQCQVDSQVTMMFWYRQQPGQSLTLIATANQGSEATYESGFVIDKFPISRPNLTFSTLTVSNMSPEDSSIYLCSARTVATNEKLFFGSGTQLSVL.

This clone appeared a single time. The V call is TRBV7-2, the J call TRBJ2-1; 10 bases match TRBD2. Trimming at V came to 5 bases and at J to 15 bases, leaving 13 bases not matched to a gene. Germline V gene sequence: CDR1 SGHTA, CDR2 FQGNSA. The CDR3 totals 14 residues. CDR3 in DNA: TGTGCCAGCAGCAATCAGAGGCTAGCGGGAGTAGGGTTCTTC. Amino acids: CASSNQRLAGVGFF. The full variable domain, in which reference TRBV7-2 and TRBJ2-1 provide the parts outside the CDR3, is GAGVSQSPSNKVTEKGKDVELRCDPISGHTALYWYRQSLGQGLEFLIYFQGNSAPDKSGLPSDRFSAERTGGSVSTLTIQRTQQEDSAVYLCASSNQRLAGVGFFGPGTRLTVL.

The chain couples TRBV15 to TRBJ2-5, with 8 bases lining up with TRBD2. The CDR3 extends over 14 amino acids. The J segment lost 9 bases and the V segment lost 0 bases, leaving 6 bases of the junction unmatched. Germline V gives CDR1 LNHNV, CDR2 YYDKDF (reference sequence). The CDR3 sequence: CATSRELAVRAQYF. In nucleotides, the CDR3 is TGTGCCACCAGCAGAGAACTAGCGGTCCGGGCCCAGTACTTC.

This clone was recorded a few times. The rearrangement uses TRBV6-1 and TRBJ2-7; D gene ambiguous. The CDR3 is 15 residues long. Per the germline V gene, CDR1 is MNHNS and CDR2 is SASEGT. V gave up 2 bases and J gave up 0 bases, with 11 bases separating them. The chain's CDR3 is CASSERALSSYEQYF. In DNA, the CDR3 is TGTGCCAGCAGTGAAAGAGCACTTAGCTCCTACGAGCAGTACTTC.

The gene calls are TRBV5-6 and TRBJ1-1, with 9 nucleotides matching TRBD1. With V trimmed by 2 bases and J by 6 bases, 11 bases remained unmatched. The germline V gene encodes CDR1 SGHDT and CDR2 YYEEEE. CDR3 length equals 16 residues. CDR3 DNA sequence: TGTGCCAGCAGCTTTTTGACAGGGGGAATTGTAGCTGAAGCTTTCTTT. Translation gives CASSFLTGGIVAEAFF.

V gene TRBV6-6 combines with J gene TRBJ2-5; D is possibly TRBD1 (7 bases). This CDR3 has 13 amino acids. V was trimmed by 6 bases and J by 7 bases, leaving 15 bases between them. CDR1 and CDR2 from the germline V gene are MNHNY and SVGAGI (reference sequence). DNA of the CDR3: TGTGCCAGCAGAACTGCCCAGGGGGGGACCCAGTACTTC. Amino acid sequence: CASRTAQGGTQYF.

This clone has just one count. The chain uses TRBV10-3 and TRBJ2-2, with 9 bases aligning to TRBD2. Germline-derived CDR1 and CDR2 are ENHRY and SYGVKD. This CDR3 has 17 residues. V was pared by 0 bases and J by 4 bases, with 6 bases of the junction left unmatched. The DNA of the CDR3 is TGTGCCATCAGTGAGTCGACTGGGACTAGCAGCACCGGGGAGCTGTTTTTT. Its translation is CAISESTGTSSTGELFF.